A selection of T cell receptor beta chains follows, all from one sample in a study of human T cells and chemical hapten exposure. MiXCR was run by TCRdb on the RACE reads, yielding one entry per CDR3 protein. The sample has tens of thousands of distinct CDR3 sequences; under 9% are singletons. Sequencing used whole blood, obtained in connection with sensitization to the hapten diphenylcyclopropenone (DPC). These receptors all stem from a woman in her 30s with alopecia areata. Some clones in this sample may be carry-over from other donors' samples. Both conserved end residues are part of each CDR3. The D gene is left open where the match is weak. The listing skips clone size in some rows; elsewhere it reads once, few, many or a size class.

d_call: .; j_call: TRBJ1-3; clone_size: few; v_call: TRBV5-6; cdr3_nt: TGTGCCAGCAGCGTAGGGCACCTCTCTGGAAACACCATATATTTT; cdr3_aa: CASSVGHLSGNTIYF
d_call: TRBD1; j_call: TRBJ2-7; clone_size: many; v_call: TRBV5-1; cdr3_nt: TGCGCCAGCAGCTTGGACGCTAGGGACAGTAAAGAGCAGTACTTC; cdr3_aa: CASSLDARDSKEQYF
d_call: .; j_call: TRBJ2-3; clone_size: few; v_call: TRBV5-4; cdr3_nt: TGTGCCAGCAGCTTGGACGGGACCAACACAGATACGCAGTATTTT; cdr3_aa: CASSLDGTNTDTQYF
d_call: .; j_call: TRBJ1-1; clone_size: many; v_call: TRBV2; cdr3_nt: TGTGCCAGAAAACAGGTAAACACTGAAGCTTTCTTT; cdr3_aa: CARKQVNTEAFF
d_call: TRBD1; j_call: TRBJ1-1; clone_size: many; v_call: TRBV12-3/TRBV12-4; cdr3_nt: TGTGCCAGCAGTTTAGCGGGGACAGTGAACACTGAAGCTTTCTTT; cdr3_aa: CASSLAGTVNTEAFF
d_call: .; j_call: TRBJ1-1; clone_size: few; v_call: TRBV18; cdr3_nt: TGTGCCAGCTCACCTCAGAGTGAAGCTTTCTTT; cdr3_aa: CASSPQSEAFF
d_call: .; j_call: TRBJ1-6; clone_size: many; v_call: TRBV5-1; cdr3_nt: TGCGCCAGCAGCTTGAACCTCCCCGGGGGTAAAAATTCACCCCTCCACTTT; cdr3_aa: CASSLNLPGGKNSPLHF
d_call: TRBD2; j_call: TRBJ2-5; clone_size: few; v_call: TRBV6-5; cdr3_nt: TGTGCCAGCAGTAAGCGGGGAGAGACCCAGTACTTC; cdr3_aa: CASSKRGETQYF
d_call: .; j_call: TRBJ1-1; clone_size: many; v_call: TRBV10-2; cdr3_nt: TGCGCCAGCACCTCCGCAGGGGTGGGGGACACTGAAGCTTTCTTT; cdr3_aa: CASTSAGVGDTEAFF
d_call: .; j_call: TRBJ1-5; clone_size: few; v_call: TRBV5-6; cdr3_nt: TGTGCCAGCAGCTTGGAGGCAGGTAATCAGCCCCAGCATTTT; cdr3_aa: CASSLEAGNQPQHF
d_call: .; j_call: TRBJ1-4; clone_size: few; v_call: TRBV12-3/TRBV12-4; cdr3_nt: TGTGCCAGCAGGCCGCCGGGATTTAATGAAAAACTGTTTTTT; cdr3_aa: CASRPPGFNEKLFF
d_call: TRBD2; j_call: TRBJ2-3; clone_size: .; v_call: TRBV5-4; cdr3_nt: TGTGCCAGCAGCTTAGCGGGGGGGCCTCCGGGTACGCAGTATTTT; cdr3_aa: CASSLAGGPPGTQYF
d_call: .; j_call: TRBJ2-7; clone_size: few; v_call: TRBV18; cdr3_nt: TGTGCCAGCTCACCACCAAGTGGGGGGAGTGGCGAGCAGTACTTC; cdr3_aa: CASSPPSGGSGEQYF
d_call: TRBD2; j_call: TRBJ2-3; clone_size: many; v_call: TRBV2; cdr3_nt: TGTGCCAGCAGATCTTTGACTAGCGGGGGCGTTACTGGAGATACGCAGTATTTT; cdr3_aa: CASRSLTSGGVTGDTQYF
d_call: .; j_call: TRBJ2-3; clone_size: .; v_call: TRBV29-1; cdr3_nt: TGCAGCGTGGGTCATACAGATACGCAGTATTTT; cdr3_aa: CSVGHTDTQYF
d_call: TRBD2; j_call: TRBJ2-5; clone_size: few; v_call: TRBV5-4; cdr3_nt: TGTGCCAGCAGCCCTCGACTAGCGGGGTTTTCCCCCCAAGAGACCCAGTACTTC; cdr3_aa: CASSPRLAGFSPQETQYF
d_call: TRBD1; j_call: TRBJ1-4; clone_size: few; v_call: TRBV29-1; cdr3_nt: TGCAGCGTTGTGACAGGGGGGGAAAAACTGTTTTTT; cdr3_aa: CSVVTGGEKLFF
d_call: .; j_call: TRBJ1-4; clone_size: few; v_call: TRBV4-2; cdr3_nt: TGTGCCAGCAGCCAAGAAGGGGGAAGGGATGAAAAACTGTTTTTT; cdr3_aa: CASSQEGGRDEKLFF
d_call: .; j_call: TRBJ1-2; clone_size: .; v_call: TRBV11-2; cdr3_nt: TGTGCCAGCAGCTTATACCCTTCCGGCTACACCTTC; cdr3_aa: CASSLYPSGYTF
d_call: .; j_call: TRBJ2-5; clone_size: many; v_call: TRBV29-1; cdr3_nt: TGCAGCGCTTTACGGAGCTCCCAAGAGACCCAGTACTTC; cdr3_aa: CSALRSSQETQYF
d_call: TRBD2; j_call: TRBJ2-1; clone_size: many; v_call: TRBV6-1; cdr3_nt: TGTGCCAGCAGCGAGCGGGGGTACAATGAGCAGTTCTTC; cdr3_aa: CASSERGYNEQFF
d_call: .; j_call: TRBJ1-4; clone_size: .; v_call: TRBV2; cdr3_nt: TGTGCCAGCAGCTCGGGACTCACAGCGAGTGAAAAACTGTTTTTT; cdr3_aa: CASSSGLTASEKLFF
d_call: .; j_call: TRBJ2-3; clone_size: many; v_call: TRBV20-1; cdr3_nt: TGCAGTGCTAGCCATAGAGGGACACACCATACGCAGTATTTT; cdr3_aa: CSASHRGTHHTQYF
d_call: TRBD1; j_call: TRBJ1-4; clone_size: .; v_call: TRBV6-5; cdr3_nt: TGTGCCAGCAGTTACCGGGACAGGCTATCACGTGAAAAACTGTTTTTT; cdr3_aa: CASSYRDRLSREKLFF
d_call: .; j_call: TRBJ2-7; clone_size: many; v_call: TRBV20-1; cdr3_nt: TGCAGTGCTAGAGAAGGCAGCTACGAGCAGTACTTC; cdr3_aa: CSAREGSYEQYF
d_call: .; j_call: TRBJ1-1; clone_size: few; v_call: TRBV7-8; cdr3_nt: TGTGCCAGCAGCTTAGCGTTGCCGAACACTGAAGCTTTCTTT; cdr3_aa: CASSLALPNTEAFF
d_call: .; j_call: TRBJ1-2; clone_size: few; v_call: TRBV5-1; cdr3_nt: TGCGCCAGCAGCTTGACAGGCGTTACGGGACTCTATGGCTACACCTTC; cdr3_aa: CASSLTGVTGLYGYTF
d_call: .; j_call: TRBJ1-5; clone_size: few; v_call: TRBV19; cdr3_nt: TGTGCCAGTTCCCCGGGCCCGAGCCAGCCCCAGCATTTT; cdr3_aa: CASSPGPSQPQHF
d_call: TRBD1; j_call: TRBJ1-2; clone_size: many; v_call: TRBV6-6; cdr3_nt: TGTGCCAGCAGCCGACAGGGGCGGTCAAACTATGGCTACACCTTC; cdr3_aa: CASSRQGRSNYGYTF
d_call: .; j_call: TRBJ1-3; clone_size: many; v_call: TRBV6-5; cdr3_nt: TGTGCCAGCAGTTACGGGGCCCAACCATCTGGAAACACCATATATTTT; cdr3_aa: CASSYGAQPSGNTIYF
d_call: TRBD1; j_call: TRBJ1-4; clone_size: many; v_call: TRBV2; cdr3_nt: TGTGCCAGCCTAGACAGGGGGATAGAAAAACTGTTTTTT; cdr3_aa: CASLDRGIEKLFF
d_call: TRBD2; j_call: TRBJ2-5; clone_size: .; v_call: TRBV7-7; cdr3_nt: TGTGCCAGCAGCTTACGGACTAGCGGGGAAGAGACCCAGTACTTC; cdr3_aa: CASSLRTSGEETQYF
d_call: .; j_call: TRBJ2-6; clone_size: many; v_call: TRBV3-1; cdr3_nt: TGTGCCAGCAGCCCGTCAACGGGGGGCCGTGGGGCCAACGTCCTGACTTTC; cdr3_aa: CASSPSTGGRGANVLTF
d_call: .; j_call: TRBJ2-7; clone_size: few; v_call: TRBV18; cdr3_nt: TGTGCCAGCTCACCAGGCTCAGGCCGGGTCTACGAGCAGTACTTC; cdr3_aa: CASSPGSGRVYEQYF
d_call: .; j_call: TRBJ1-6; clone_size: .; v_call: TRBV6-5; cdr3_nt: TGTGCCAGCAGCCAAAACCGTCAACGAGGGATTATGTCCTATAATTCACCCCTCCACTTT; cdr3_aa: CASSQNRQRGIMSYNSPLHF
d_call: TRBD1; j_call: TRBJ1-5; clone_size: few; v_call: TRBV20-1; cdr3_nt: TGCAGTGCCCGCGGGACAGCTAATCAGCCCCAGCATTTT; cdr3_aa: CSARGTANQPQHF
d_call: .; j_call: TRBJ2-7; clone_size: many; v_call: TRBV14; cdr3_nt: TGTGCCAGCAGCCAAGTCCAGGGTTACTACGAGCAGTACTTC; cdr3_aa: CASSQVQGYYEQYF
d_call: .; j_call: TRBJ1-1; clone_size: .; v_call: TRBV7-3; cdr3_nt: TGTGCCAGCAGCTTAACGGGGGGGGCGAACACTGAAGCTTTCTTT; cdr3_aa: CASSLTGGANTEAFF
d_call: .; j_call: TRBJ1-6; clone_size: many; v_call: TRBV27; cdr3_nt: TGTGCCAGCAGTTTGGGCAACAATTCACCCCTCCACTTT; cdr3_aa: CASSLGNNSPLHF
d_call: .; j_call: TRBJ1-1; clone_size: many; v_call: TRBV7-9; cdr3_nt: TGTGCCAGCAGCTCCCCGACAGGAGTGAACACTGAAGCTTTCTTT; cdr3_aa: CASSSPTGVNTEAFF
d_call: .; j_call: TRBJ1-4; clone_size: .; v_call: TRBV6-6; cdr3_nt: TGTGCCAGCAGTTATGGTGGTCAGGGGAACGAAAAACTGTTTTTT; cdr3_aa: CASSYGGQGNEKLFF
d_call: .; j_call: TRBJ1-1; clone_size: few; v_call: TRBV3-1; cdr3_nt: TGTGCCAGCAGCCAAGCCCCAGGAGGCGCTGAAGCTTTCTTT; cdr3_aa: CASSQAPGGAEAFF
d_call: .; j_call: TRBJ1-1; clone_size: many; v_call: TRBV6-5; cdr3_nt: TGTGCCAGTAGTTCTCTCCGGGAAACTGAAGCTTTCTTT; cdr3_aa: CASSSLRETEAFF
d_call: .; j_call: TRBJ2-7; clone_size: few; v_call: TRBV9; cdr3_nt: TGTGCCAGCAGCCCTGCTCCGTACTTCTACGAGCAGTACTTC; cdr3_aa: CASSPAPYFYEQYF
d_call: TRBD1; j_call: TRBJ2-2; clone_size: .; v_call: TRBV7-2; cdr3_nt: TGTGCCAGCAGCCCGCGGACAGGGAAGAACACCGGGGAGCTGTTTTTT; cdr3_aa: CASSPRTGKNTGELFF
d_call: .; j_call: TRBJ1-1; clone_size: many; v_call: TRBV6-6; cdr3_nt: TGTGCCAGCAGTTACCAAAGCGAGGTTACTGAAGCTTTCTTT; cdr3_aa: CASSYQSEVTEAFF
d_call: .; j_call: TRBJ1-1; clone_size: .; v_call: TRBV11-2; cdr3_nt: TGTGCCAGCAGCTTAACCACCGGCCCTGAAGCTTTCTTT; cdr3_aa: CASSLTTGPEAFF
d_call: .; j_call: TRBJ1-5; clone_size: few; v_call: TRBV30; cdr3_nt: TGTGCCTGGAGTTCAGGGGAATACAATCAGCCCCAGCATTTT; cdr3_aa: CAWSSGEYNQPQHF
d_call: .; j_call: TRBJ1-4; clone_size: .; v_call: TRBV6-5; cdr3_nt: TGTGCCAGCAGTTACTCTGGGTTAGAAAAACTGTTTTTT; cdr3_aa: CASSYSGLEKLFF
d_call: .; j_call: TRBJ1-4; clone_size: .; v_call: TRBV6-5; cdr3_nt: TGTGCCAGCAGTTACTCTTCGGCAGGTAATGAAAAACTGTTTTTT; cdr3_aa: CASSYSSAGNEKLFF
d_call: .; j_call: TRBJ1-2; clone_size: many; v_call: TRBV20-1; cdr3_nt: TGCAGTGCTAGAGATCTCCGAGGGGGAGCTAACTATGGCTACACCTTC; cdr3_aa: CSARDLRGGANYGYTF